Below are 9 T cell receptor beta chains sequenced from a single sample in a study of shared clonotypes between healthy human individuals. The repertoire was sequenced with immunoSEQ multiplex PCR; TCRdb's copy has only in-frame clones and lacks some. The sample contains about half a million clones, approximately 80% of which appear only once. What was sequenced was PBMCs. The receptors originated from a woman aged 40 to 55 in good health. Some clones in this sample may be carry-over from other donors' samples.

The gene calls are TRBV6-6 and TRBJ2-3; 7 positions agree with TRBD2. Trimming removed 2 bases from V and 6 bases from J; junction bases left unmatched: 11. CDR1 and CDR2 from the germline V gene are MNHNY and SVGAGI (reference sequence). The CDR3 extends over 16 amino acids. CDR3 residues: CASSYAGTTDGDTQYF. CDR3 coding DNA: TGTGCCAGCAGTTACGCGGGGACTACGGACGGTGATACGCAGTATTTT.

The chain carries TRBV19 and TRBJ2-3; unclear D gene. CDR1 is LNHDA, CDR2 SQIVND, per germline (reference sequence). CDR3 length equals 12 residues. With 1 base removed from V and 10 bases from J, the gap between germline ends came to 9 bases. The CDR3 DNA reads as TGTGCCAGTAGTATAGTCCCCACCGCGCAGTATTTT. Its protein is CASSIVPTAQYF.

V gene TRBV19 combines with J gene TRBJ2-1; possible D gene TRBD1, 5 bases. Trimming cost V 3 bases and J 2 bases, with 5 bases left between them. The length of the CDR3 is 13 residues. CDR1 and CDR2 (germline): LNHDA, SQIVND (reference sequence). The DNA of the CDR3 is TGTGCCAGTAGTATGGGGCCCTACAATGAGCAGTTCTTC. It specifies CASSMGPYNEQFF.

This clone was detected only a few times. The chain employs TRBV30 and TRBJ1-1, with D tentatively TRBD1 (5 bases). This CDR3 comprises 14 residues. Trimming left V 5 bases short and J 2 bases short, with 15 bases between. The germline gives CDR1 GTSNPN, CDR2 SVGIG (reference sequence). CDR3 sequence reads: CAWGQGGANTEAFF. The CDR3 region has the DNA TGTGCCTGGGGGCAGGGAGGGGCAAACACTGAAGCTTTCTTT.

This sequence joins TRBV11-2 and TRBJ1-5; D is unresolved. Germline lookup yields CDR1 SGHAT and CDR2 FQNNGV. The CDR3 spans 12 residues. V was shortened by 5 bases and J by 6 bases, with 8 bases between the two germline ends. The CDR3 nucleotides are TGTGCCAGCAGCCCTGAAGGTCAGCCCCAGCATTTT. Its translation: CASSPEGQPQHF.

The CDR3 spells CASTTDGLLDTGELFF. The CDR3 region has the DNA TGTGCCAGCACCACAGATGGCTTGCTGGACACCGGGGAGCTGTTTTTT. This chain joins TRBV9 and TRBJ2-2, with D unresolved. The V gene lost 6 bases and the J gene lost 3 bases, with 18 bases spanning the gap. Per the germline V gene, CDR1 is SGDLS and CDR2 is YYNGEE. The CDR3 totals 16 residues.

This sequence joins TRBV5-1 and TRBJ2-3, with TRBD2 identical over 7 bases. The V gene's germline CDR1 is SGHRS and CDR2 YFSETQ. With V trimmed by 7 bases and J by 5 bases, 7 bases remained unmatched. This CDR3 contains 13 residues. In DNA form, the CDR3 reads TGCGCCAGCTCCGATGGGGGGGGAGATACGCAGTATTTT. It translates to CASSDGGGDTQYF.

V gene TRBV11-2 combines with J gene TRBJ2-1; D unclear. V was shortened by 8 bases and J by 8 bases, with 13 bases between the two germline ends. CDR1 and CDR2 (germline): SGHAT, FQNNGV. This CDR3 has 12 amino acids. The DNA for the CDR3 is TGTGCCAGCCGCCCCCTGCCCGATGAGCAGTTCTTC. Translation gives CASRPLPDEQFF.

V and J are TRBV19 and TRBJ2-3; no reliable D call. Germline CDR1 reads LNHDA; CDR2 reads SQIVND (reference sequence). This CDR3 is built from 13 residues. The germline V and J ends were trimmed by 7 bases and 2 bases, with 10 bases remaining between them. CDR3 loop: CASNGWVTDTQYF. CDR3 coding DNA: TGTGCCAGTAACGGGTGGGTCACAGATACGCAGTATTTT. The entire variable domain, with the rest obtained from reference TRBV19 and TRBJ2-3, is as follows: DGGITQSPKYLFRKEGQNVTLSCEQNLNHDAMYWYRQDPGQGLRLIYYSQIVNDFQKGDIAEGYSVSREKKESFPLTVTSAQKNPTAFYLCASNGWVTDTQYFGPGTRLTVL.